This is a list of T cell receptor beta chains from one sample in a study of cytomegalovirus exposure and HLA in healthy donors. The table came from immunoSEQ multiplex PCR; TCRdb's copy has only in-frame clones and leaves some out. The sample consists of 70,000 or so clones, around 94% of them appearing once. The specimen sequenced was PBMCs. These TCRs come from a man between 18 and 29 years old in good health and CMV-seropositive. Each CDR3 is given with its conserved first and last residue. Each record gives: D gene, J gene, V gene, clone size, CDR3 DNA, CDR3 protein. D genes are given only for firm matches. Size tells how often a clone was seen (once, few, many) or the class of an expanded clone, and some rows leave it out.

>-|TRBJ1-5|TRBV6-1|-
TGTGCCAGCGAGGGGGTTCGGCAGCCCCAGCATTTT
CASEGVRQPQHF
>TRBD1|TRBJ2-7|TRBV27|-
TGTGCCAGCAGACCATCCCCGGGACAGGGTTCCTACGAGCAGTACTTC
CASRPSPGQGSYEQYF
>TRBD2|TRBJ2-1|TRBV9|-
TGTGCCAGCAGCGCCTCTAGCGGGGGCTACAATGAGCAGTTCTTC
CASSASSGGYNEQFF
>TRBD1|TRBJ1-2|TRBV9|-
TGTGCCAGCAGCGGGGGACAGGGGGCGGACTATGGCTACACCTTC
CASSGGQGADYGYTF
>-|TRBJ2-3|TRBV5-1|once
TGCGCCAGCCTCCTTAACGGGGGGCTCACAGATACGCAGTATTTT
CASLLNGGLTDTQYF
>TRBD1|TRBJ1-5|TRBV28|-
TGTGCCAGCAGTGGCCGGGACAGACCACACGGGCCCCAGCATTTT
CASSGRDRPHGPQHF
>TRBD1|TRBJ2-5|TRBV28|-
TGTGCCAGCAGTGACCCTCCAGGGGGAGAGACCCAGTACTTC
CASSDPPGGETQYF
>TRBD1|TRBJ2-1|TRBV27|-
TGTGCCAGCAGTCCAGGGGGTAACGAGCAGTTCTTC
CASSPGGNEQFF
>-|TRBJ2-2|TRBV19|once
TGTGCCAGTCTCCGGGGGACGAACACCGGGGAGCTGTTTTTT
CASLRGTNTGELFF
>-|TRBJ2-2|TRBV5-4|-
TGTGCCAGCAGCTCAAATAACAGGGAGATTGGAACCGGGGAGCTGTTTTTT
CASSSNNREIGTGELFF
>TRBD1|TRBJ1-4|TRBV27|-
TGTGCCAGCAGTTTGGGCAGGGGGCGCGAGGATGAAAAACTGTTTTTT
CASSLGRGREDEKLFF
>-|TRBJ1-1|TRBV6-5|-
TGTGCCAGCAGCCGAGGTGGGTACACTGAAGCTTTCTTT
CASSRGGYTEAFF
>TRBD2|TRBJ2-3|TRBV19|-
TGTGCCAGTAGTTATAGCGGGAGGGGGACCACAGATACGCAGTATTTT
CASSYSGRGTTDTQYF
>TRBD1|TRBJ2-1|TRBV27|-
TGTGCCAGCAGTTTATGGCAGGGGGCGCGTAATGAGCAGTTCTTC
CASSLWQGARNEQFF
>TRBD2|TRBJ2-3|TRBV5-1|-
TGCGCCAGCAGCTTGGCCTCTAGCGGGACATCAGATACGCAGTATTTT
CASSLASSGTSDTQYF
>-|TRBJ2-2|TRBV7-8|-
TGTGCCAGCAGCTTAAGAGGGTCGGGCGGGGAGCTGTTTTTT
CASSLRGSGGELFF
>-|TRBJ2-6|TRBV7-3|-
TGTGCCAGCAGCCAAGTCCAGGGTAACCTGTATGGGGCCAACGTCCTGACTTTC
CASSQVQGNLYGANVLTF
>TRBD2|TRBJ2-3|TRBV9|-
TGTGCCAGCAACGAGGGAGGGGCTTCGATCACAGATACGCAGTATTTT
CASNEGGASITDTQYF
>-|TRBJ2-3|TRBV5-1|-
TGCGCCAGCAGCTTACAGGGGAGGAGCACAGATACGCAGTATTTT
CASSLQGRSTDTQYF
>TRBD2|TRBJ2-4|TRBV9|-
TGTGCCAGCAGCCCTAGCGGGAGGGCGGACATTCAGTACTTC
CASSPSGRADIQYF
>-|TRBJ1-1|TRBV2|-
TGTGCCAGCAGAAGGGGTTGGGCGAACACTGAAGCTTTCTTT
CASRRGWANTEAFF
>TRBD2|TRBJ2-1|TRBV18|once
TGTGCCAGCTCACCCCCGGCGGGAGACAATGAGCAGTTCTTC
CASSPPAGDNEQFF
>TRBD2|TRBJ2-5|TRBV28|-
TGTGCCAGCAGTTCCGATAGCGGGAACAGAGAGACCCAGTACTTC
CASSSDSGNRETQYF
>-|TRBJ2-3|TRBV6-6|-
TGTGCCGGGGGCCCCACAGATACGCAGTATTTT
CAGGPTDTQYF
>TRBD2|TRBJ2-7|TRBV11-2|-
TGTGCCAGCAGCTTGGGACTAGCGGGAGTCTACGAGCAGTACTTC
CASSLGLAGVYEQYF
>TRBD2|TRBJ2-2|TRBV28|-
TGTGCCAGCAGTTTAGCGGGAGAGAACACCGGGGAGCTGTTTTTT
CASSLAGENTGELFF
>TRBD1|TRBJ2-3|TRBV27|-
TGTGCCAGCAGTCCTCAGGGGGCAGAGGTGGCAGATACGCAGTATTTT
CASSPQGAEVADTQYF
>-|TRBJ1-5|TRBV6-1|once
TGTGCCAGCACCGATACGTGGCGGTCCGGCGGGGCCCAGCATTTT
CASTDTWRSGGAQHF
>-|TRBJ1-1|TRBV7-9|once
TGTGCCAGCAGCTTAGCGCTAACTCCTAGAGGTGAAGCTTTCTTT
CASSLALTPRGEAFF
>TRBD2|TRBJ2-4|TRBV5-1|-
TGCGCCAGCAGCACCCGACCCGGGACTAGCAAGCCTAACATTCAGTACTTC
CASSTRPGTSKPNIQYF
>TRBD2|TRBJ2-1|TRBV10-1|-
TGCGCCAGCAGTGAACGGGGGGTCGGGAATGAGCAGTTCTTC
CASSERGVGNEQFF
>TRBD2|TRBJ2-1|TRBV6-5|once
TGTGCCAGCGGCCCTAGCGGGGACTCCTACAATGAGCAGTTCTTC
CASGPSGDSYNEQFF
>TRBD2|TRBJ2-1|TRBV7-9|-
TGTGCCAGCAGCTCGACTAGCGGAGACTACAATGAGCAGTTCTTC
CASSSTSGDYNEQFF
>-|TRBJ1-1|TRBV6-4|-
TGTGCCAGCAGTGGCATGACGGGGGGCGTCTATGGGACTGAAGCTTTCTTT
CASSGMTGGVYGTEAFF
>TRBD2|TRBJ2-1|TRBV29-1|-
TGCAGCGTTAGTAGCGGGTTGTACAATGAGCAGTTCTTC
CSVSSGLYNEQFF
>TRBD1|TRBJ1-1|TRBV9|-
TGTGCCAGCAGCGTAGGAGGGACAGGGGGTGACACTGAAGCTTTCTTT
CASSVGGTGGDTEAFF
>TRBD2|TRBJ2-2|TRBV9|-
TGTGCCAGCAGCGTACTAGCGGGAGACACCGGGGAGCTGTTTTTT
CASSVLAGDTGELFF
>TRBD2|TRBJ2-3|TRBV7-3|-
TGTGCCAGCAGGCTAGCGGGAGCCTCAGATACGCAGTATTTT
CASRLAGASDTQYF
>-|TRBJ2-7|TRBV21-1|-
TGTGCCAGCAGCATCAGGAAAAGCGGGAGGGTTGACGAGCAGTACTTC
CASSIRKSGRVDEQYF
>-|TRBJ1-1|TRBV25-1|once
TGTGCCAGCAGTTCCCTGACTGAAGCTTTCTTT
CASSSLTEAFF
>-|TRBJ2-3|TRBV2|-
TGTGCCAGCTGGGTAGAGGTTGGGTCAGATACGCAGTATTTT
CASWVEVGSDTQYF
>-|TRBJ1-2|TRBV5-1|-
TGCGCCAGCAGCCCACTAACCGGGACACCGAACTATGTGGGCTACACCTTC
CASSPLTGTPNYVGYTF